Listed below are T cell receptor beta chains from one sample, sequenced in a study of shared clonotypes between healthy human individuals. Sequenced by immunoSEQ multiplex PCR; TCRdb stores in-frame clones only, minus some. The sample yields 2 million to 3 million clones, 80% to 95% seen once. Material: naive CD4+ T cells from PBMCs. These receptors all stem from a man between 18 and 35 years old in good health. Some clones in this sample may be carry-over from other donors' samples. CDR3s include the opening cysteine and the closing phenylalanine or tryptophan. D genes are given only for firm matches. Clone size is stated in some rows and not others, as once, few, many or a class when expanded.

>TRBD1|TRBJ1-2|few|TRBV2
CASSEQGGIYGYTF
TGTGCCAGCAGTGAACAGGGGGGGATCTATGGCTACACCTTC
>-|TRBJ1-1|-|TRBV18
CASSPQGQGNTEAFF
TGTGCCAGCTCACCACAGGGTCAGGGGAACACTGAAGCTTTCTTT
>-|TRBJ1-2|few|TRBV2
CASSEEGGYTF
TGTGCCAGCAGTGAGGAGGGAGGTTACACCTTC
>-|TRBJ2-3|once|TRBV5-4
CASSSKGTPNTDTQYF
TGTGCCAGCAGCTCTAAGGGGACTCCTAATACAGATACGCAGTATTTT
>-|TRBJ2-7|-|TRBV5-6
CASTFGTIVHEQYF
TGTGCCAGTACCTTCGGGACGATCGTCCACGAGCAGTACTTC
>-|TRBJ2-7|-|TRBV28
CASSLLGGPGNPYEQYF
TGTGCCAGCAGTTTATTAGGGGGGCCCGGTAACCCCTACGAGCAGTACTTC
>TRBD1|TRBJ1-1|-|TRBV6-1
CASSEQGATEAFF
TGTGCCAGCAGTGAGCAGGGGGCAACTGAAGCTTTCTTT
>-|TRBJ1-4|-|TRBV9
CASSVGGGGNEKLFF
TGTGCCAGCAGCGTAGGGGGAGGAGGTAATGAAAAACTGTTTTTT
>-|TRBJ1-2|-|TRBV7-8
CASSSPVKVYGYTF
TGTGCCAGCAGCTCCCCGGTTAAAGTTTATGGCTACACCTTC
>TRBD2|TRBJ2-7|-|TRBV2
CASRRGAFNYEQYF
TGTGCCAGCAGGCGGGGGGCCTTCAACTACGAGCAGTACTTC
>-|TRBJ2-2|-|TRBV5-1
CASSLGSRSNTGELFF
TGCGCCAGCAGCTTGGGATCCAGGTCGAACACCGGGGAGCTGTTTTTT
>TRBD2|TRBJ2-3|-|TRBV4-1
CASSQHFTSGGTTDTQYF
TGCGCCAGCAGCCAACACTTTACTAGCGGGGGCACCACAGATACGCAGTATTTT
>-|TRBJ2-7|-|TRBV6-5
CASSYRNQGYEQYF
TGTGCCAGCAGTTACAGGAACCAGGGGTACGAGCAGTACTTC
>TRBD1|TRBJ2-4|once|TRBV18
CASSPPNALAGGKNIQYF
TGTGCCAGCTCACCACCTAACGCCCTGGCAGGGGGTAAAAACATTCAGTACTTC
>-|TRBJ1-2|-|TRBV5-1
CASHLSGEGSYGYTF
TGCGCCAGCCACTTGAGCGGGGAGGGATCCTATGGCTACACCTTC
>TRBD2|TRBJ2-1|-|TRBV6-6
CASSRLAGLGTNEQFF
TGTGCCAGCAGTCGACTAGCGGGACTGGGAACCAATGAGCAGTTCTTC
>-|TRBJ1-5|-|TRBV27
CASSLEAPKGHQPQHF
TGTGCCAGCAGTTTAGAAGCGCCCAAGGGCCATCAGCCCCAGCATTTT
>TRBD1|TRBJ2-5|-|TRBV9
CASSAWTGEETQYF
TGTGCCAGCAGCGCCTGGACAGGGGAAGAGACCCAGTACTTC
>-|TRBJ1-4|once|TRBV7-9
CASSLGTTESATNEKLFF
TGTGCCAGCAGCTTAGGGACAACTGAGTCAGCAACTAATGAAAAACTGTTTTTT
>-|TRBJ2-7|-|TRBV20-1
CSSLGAGWQYF
TGCAGTTCCTTGGGGGCGGGTTGGCAGTACTTC
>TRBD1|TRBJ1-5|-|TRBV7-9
CASSLGNLVTGRNQPQHF
TGTGCCAGCAGCTTAGGGAATTTAGTGACAGGGAGGAATCAGCCCCAGCATTTT
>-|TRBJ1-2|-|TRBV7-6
CASSPPAGAGGYTF
TGTGCCAGCAGCCCACCGGCAGGGGCGGGTGGCTACACCTTC
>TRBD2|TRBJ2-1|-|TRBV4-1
CASSQVRLAGVDEQFF
TGCGCCAGCAGCCAAGTTAGGCTAGCGGGAGTCGATGAGCAGTTCTTC
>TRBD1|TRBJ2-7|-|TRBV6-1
CASSEAPGGVYEQYF
TGTGCCAGCAGTGAAGCACCAGGGGGCGTTTACGAGCAGTACTTC